These 5 T cell receptor beta chains were all obtained from the same sample, sequenced in a study of shared clonotypes between healthy human individuals. The repertoire was sequenced with immunoSEQ multiplex PCR; TCRdb's copy has only in-frame clones and lacks some. The table shows millions of clones, with 85% to 95% occurring only once. Sequences were obtained from naive CD4+ T cells sorted from blood. Specified subset: CD45RA+ positively selected. Every receptor here comes from a man aged 18 to 35 in good health.

In regard to this clone: One base away lies a much larger clone, so this may be a sequencing read error. The chain links TRBV6-6 to TRBJ2-2; D remains ambiguous. The CDR3 is made up of 11 amino acids. Trimming left V 9 bases short and J 4 bases short, with 6 bases between. Germline V gene sequence: CDR1 MNHNY, CDR2 SVGAGI (reference sequence). The chain's CDR3 is CASMGTGELFF. CDR3 nucleotide sequence: TGTGCCAGTATGGGCACCGGGGAGCTGTTTTTT.

This chain links TRBV6-1 with TRBJ1-1, with D unclear. V lost 8 bases, J lost 4 bases, and 11 bases lay in between. This CDR3 region has 12 residues. CDR1 is MNHNS, CDR2 SASEGT, per germline. CDR3 DNA sequence: TGTGCCAGCCGGACGGCTGTCACTGAAGCTTTCTTT. It translates to CASRTAVTEAFF.

The chain links TRBV30 to TRBJ2-1; 9 bases align to TRBD2. The V gene end was trimmed by 3 bases and the J gene end by 9 bases; junction bases not matched to a gene: 6. The CDR3 runs to 13 residues. Germline assignment: CDR1 GTSNPN and CDR2 SVGIG (reference sequence). The CDR3 sequence: CAWRIAGAPEQFF. Written as DNA, the CDR3 is TGTGCCTGGAGAATAGCGGGAGCCCCTGAGCAGTTCTTC.

This chain links TRBV6-5 with TRBJ1-2, with unresolved D. Looked up from germline, CDR1 is MNHEY and CDR2 is SVGAGI. The CDR3 is made up of 15 amino acids. Trimming cost V 6 bases and J 5 bases, with 19 bases left between them. CDR3 in DNA: TGTGCCAGCAGGCGGCAGGCGCCCACTGGGTATGGCTACACCTTC. Protein sequence: CASRRQAPTGYGYTF.

The chain employs TRBV9 and TRBJ2-3; D not resolved. The CDR3 runs to 13 residues. The germline CDR1 and CDR2 sequences are SGDLS and YYNGEE. Trimming removed 4 bases at V and 6 bases at J, with 12 bases between. The CDR3 region is CASSLFIRDTQYF. In DNA, the CDR3 is TGTGCCAGCAGCCTATTTATACGGGATACGCAGTATTTT.